This TCR beta chain was retrieved from a study of T cell clones after liver transplantation. The wider study: Liver transplant recipients had immunosuppression withdrawal attempted within 2 years.

The CDR3 sequence is 14 residues long. V lost 1 base to trimming and J lost 6 bases, with 9 bases between them. In germline, CDR1 is LNHDA, CDR2 SQIVND (reference sequence). Sequencing used immunoSEQ multiplex PCR; TCRdb keeps in-frame clones, though not all of them. Counted here are some 70,000 clones, roughly 80% occurring once; the ten biggest clones make up approximately 0.6%. The receptor's source is a human donor who received a liver transplant. This material consisted of CD4+ T cells from blood, taken before liver transplant. The chain couples TRBV19 to TRBJ1-4; D is ambiguous. CDR3 coding DNA: TGTGCCAGTAGTATAGGTGGCACCGATGAAAAACTGTTTTTT. The encoded protein is CASSIGGTDEKLFF. Using reference TRBV19 and TRBJ1-4 for the parts outside the CDR3, the full variable domain is DGGITQSPKYLFRKEGQNVTLSCEQNLNHDAMYWYRQDPGQGLRLIYYSQIVNDFQKGDIAEGYSVSREKKESFPLTVTSAQKNPTAFYLCASSIGGTDEKLFFGSGTQLSVL.